Listed here are 19 T cell receptor beta chains from one sample, sequenced in a study of CD8+CD57+ T cells in acquired aplastic anemia. Before being chosen for sequencing, patients had shown CD8+CD57+ cell expansion by flow cytometry. The use of genomic DNA as template underpinned the TCR beta VDJ and CDR3 profiling. TCRdb recomputed calls from the reads with MiXCR, one row per CDR3 protein. The table lists roughly 200,000 distinct CDR3 sequences, around 63% of them singletons, with 42% in the top ten. The specimen was sorted CD4+, CD8+, or CD8+CD57+ T cells (not recorded which) from PBMCs. These receptors were collected from a human donor with aplastic anemia.

The CDR3 loop is CATREQANTEAFF. DNA of the CDR3: TGTGCCACCAGGGAGCAGGCGAACACTGAAGCTTTCTTT. V and J are TRBV6-1 and TRBJ1-1; D possibly corresponds to TRBD1 (5 bases). The CDR3 length is 13 residues. Between the trimmed V and J ends, which lost 10 bases and 1 base, there was a span of 13 bases. The germline CDR1 and CDR2 sequences are MNHNS and SASEGT.

The rearrangement joins TRBV24-1 to TRBJ2-7; 11 bases align to TRBD1. The germline V gene has CDR1 KGHDR and CDR2 SFDVKD. With 4 bases clipped from V and 2 bases from J, the junction kept 3 bases outside the gene matches. The CDR3 totals 15 residues. CDR3 DNA sequence: TGTGCCACCAGTGACCCGGGACAGGGGGCCTACGAGCAGTACTTC. Translated, it gives CATSDPGQGAYEQYF.

This chain's CDR3 is CASSLAISTDTQYF. The DNA of the CDR3 is TGTGCCAGCAGCCTAGCTATAAGCACAGATACGCAGTATTTT. The chain is built from TRBV2 and TRBJ2-3; D may be TRBD2 (5 bases). This CDR3 comprises 14 residues. Germline CDR1 reads SNHLY; CDR2 reads FYNNEI. V lost 6 bases and J 0 bases, leaving 10 bases between the germline ends. The full variable domain, completed using reference TRBV2 and TRBJ2-3, is EPEVTQTPSHQVTQMGQEVILRCVPISNHLYFYWYRQILGQKVEFLVSFYNNEISEKSEIFDDQFSVERPDGSNFTLKIRSTKLEDSAMYFCASSLAISTDTQYFGPGTRLTVL.

The chain recombines TRBV19 with TRBJ2-6, with unresolved D. The CDR3 extends over 13 amino acids. V shed 8 bases and J shed 1 base, with 6 bases lying between them. Germline CDR1 and CDR2: LNHDA and SQIVND (reference sequence). The CDR3 DNA reads TGTGCCAGTGGCGTTTCTGGGGCCAACGTCCTGACTTTC. It encodes CASGVSGANVLTF.

J is TRBJ2-7 and V is TRBV2, with TRBD2 matching 8 bases. The junction had 10 bases not matched to a gene; V was cut back by 8 bases and J by 7 bases. The V gene's germline CDR1 is SNHLY and CDR2 FYNNEI. The CDR3 runs 13 residues. For the CDR3, the DNA is TGTGCCAGCGGAGCGGGAGCTCTCGGGGAGCAGTACTTC. Amino acid sequence: CASGAGALGEQYF.

This rearrangement joins TRBV7-2 to TRBJ2-7; 8 positions agree with TRBD2. Trimming removed 0 bases from V and 7 bases from J; junction bases left unmatched: 11. Germline values: CDR1 SGHTA, CDR2 FQGNSA. The CDR3 is made up of 16 amino acids. The DNA for the CDR3 is TGTGCCAGCAGCTTAGCGAGCGGGAGCGATACTTATGAGCAGTACTTC. Its protein product is CASSLASGSDTYEQYF.

This clonotype was seen many times. In nucleotides, the CDR3 is TGCAGCGTGGAGGGAATTGGGGGAGCAGATACGCAGTATTTT. This gives the protein CSVEGIGGADTQYF. V gene TRBV29-1 combines with J gene TRBJ2-3; D perhaps matches TRBD2 (6 bases). Trimming left V 6 bases short and J 4 bases short, with 17 bases between. This CDR3 spans 14 amino acids. The germline V gene encodes CDR1 SQVTM and CDR2 ANQGSEA.

This rearrangement joins TRBV15 to TRBJ2-2; 8 bases agree with TRBD2. The CDR3 covers 17 residues. Unmatched junction bases numbered 7, after V lost 0 bases and J lost 4 bases. CDR1 is LNHNV and CDR2 is YYDKDF in the germline V gene (reference sequence). CDR3 sequence reads: CATSRDSGTRLTGELFF. For the CDR3, the DNA is TGTGCCACCAGCAGAGATTCGGGGACTAGGCTCACCGGGGAGCTGTTTTTT.

The rearrangement joins TRBV6-2 or TRBV6-3 to TRBJ2-7; the D gene is possibly TRBD1 (6 bases). V was trimmed by 4 bases and J by 5 bases, leaving 12 bases between them. The CDR3 spans 13 residues. CDR1 MNHEY and CDR2 SVGEGT come from the germline V gene. CDR3 loop: CASSLSGVHEQYF. The CDR3 bases are TGTGCCAGCAGTTTGTCAGGGGTCCACGAGCAGTACTTC.

The chain employs TRBV20-1 and TRBJ1-1; 7 bases are a match to TRBD1. Unmatched junction bases numbered 5, after V lost 0 bases and J lost 7 bases. The CDR3 is 13 amino acids. From germline, CDR1 is DFQATT and CDR2 SNEGSKA (reference sequence). CDR3: CSARDRGLDEAFF. CDR3 coding DNA: TGCAGTGCTAGAGATAGGGGGCTGGATGAAGCTTTCTTT.

The rearrangement links TRBV5-1 to TRBJ2-1; the match to TRBD2 covers 7 bases. Unmatched junction bases numbered 7, after V lost 4 bases and J lost 6 bases. This CDR3 is 14 amino acids long. In germline, CDR1 is SGHRS, CDR2 YFSETQ. The CDR3 loop reads CASSTGLDRNEQFF. CDR3 nucleotide sequence: TGCGCCAGCAGCACCGGACTAGATCGCAATGAGCAGTTCTTC.

This clonotype was detected many times. This chain joins TRBV12-3 or TRBV12-4 and TRBJ1-2, with D perhaps matching TRBD1 (6 bases). This CDR3 has 15 residues. The ends were cut back, 11 bases at V and 4 bases at J, with 23 bases in the middle. The DNA for the CDR3 is TGTGCCGGGTGGGAGGGGACCCGGGGGGCCTATGGCTACACCTTC. Its translation is CAGWEGTRGAYGYTF.

The V and J genes are TRBV2 and TRBJ2-3; 9 nucleotides line up with TRBD2. The trim removed 3 bases at V and 4 bases at J, leaving 11 bases unmatched. Germline CDR1 reads SNHLY; CDR2 reads FYNNEI. The CDR3 length is 17 residues. CDR3 protein: CASSDGRTSVVSDTQYF. In nucleotides, the CDR3 is TGTGCCAGCAGTGATGGAAGGACTAGCGTGGTGTCAGATACGCAGTATTTT.

V usage is TRBV20-1 and J usage is TRBJ1-2; no clear D gene. V lost 2 bases and J 8 bases, leaving 15 bases between the germline ends. Germline V gene lookup returns CDR1 DFQATT and CDR2 SNEGSKA (reference sequence). The CDR3 runs 13 residues. The CDR3 nucleotides are TGCAGTGCTAGATATTCCAGCGGGGTAGGCTACACCTTC. Residues: CSARYSSGVGYTF.

The CDR3 loop is CASSGSSLPNEQYF. CDR3 DNA sequence: TGTGCCAGCAGTGGTTCCAGTCTCCCCAACGAGCAGTACTTC. The V and J genes are TRBV2 and TRBJ2-7; unclear D gene. Trimming removed 4 bases at V and 5 bases at J, with 15 bases between. The CDR3 has 14 residues. Germline-derived CDR1 and CDR2 are SNHLY and FYNNEI.

Worth noting for this clonotype: In this CDR3 the conserved last residue, phenylalanine or tryptophan, is missing, so a read error is likely. Because the CDR3's place on the DNA is in doubt, the DNA is left out and the CDR3 is given as listed by TCRdb. The V call is TRBV10-3, the J call TRBJ1-2; TRBD1, the D gene given by the table, was not confirmed from the DNA. The CDR3 length equals 8 residues, ends included. Looked up from germline, CDR1 is ENHRY and CDR2 is SYGVKD. CDR3 amino acids: CAISGQGV.

The chain couples TRBV20-1 to TRBJ2-5; 7 bases are a match to TRBD1. Germline V CDR1 and CDR2: DFQATT, SNEGSKA (reference sequence). The CDR3 runs 13 residues. Trimming took 6 bases from V and 0 from J; bases not matched to a gene: 4. CDR3 sequence: CSARGQDQETQYF. DNA for the CDR3: TGCAGTGCCCGAGGACAGGACCAAGAGACCCAGTACTTC.

The chain carries TRBV7-9 and TRBJ1-4; D gene ambiguous. V was cut by 9 bases and J by 0 bases, with 8 bases left in between. This CDR3 spans 13 amino acids. CDR1 SEHNR and CDR2 FQNEAQ come from the germline V gene (reference sequence). The CDR3 nucleotides read TGTGCCAGTTCTCAAGCAACTAATGAAAAACTGTTTTTT. Translated, it gives CASSQATNEKLFF.

The V and J genes are TRBV20-1 and TRBJ1-4, with no clear D. Germline CDR1 and CDR2: DFQATT and SNEGSKA (reference sequence). Trimming removed 7 bases at V and 5 bases at J, with 8 bases between. This CDR3 region has 11 residues. CDR3 residues: CSVRGNEKLFF. The CDR3 DNA reads as TGCAGTGTCCGAGGAAATGAAAAACTGTTTTTT.